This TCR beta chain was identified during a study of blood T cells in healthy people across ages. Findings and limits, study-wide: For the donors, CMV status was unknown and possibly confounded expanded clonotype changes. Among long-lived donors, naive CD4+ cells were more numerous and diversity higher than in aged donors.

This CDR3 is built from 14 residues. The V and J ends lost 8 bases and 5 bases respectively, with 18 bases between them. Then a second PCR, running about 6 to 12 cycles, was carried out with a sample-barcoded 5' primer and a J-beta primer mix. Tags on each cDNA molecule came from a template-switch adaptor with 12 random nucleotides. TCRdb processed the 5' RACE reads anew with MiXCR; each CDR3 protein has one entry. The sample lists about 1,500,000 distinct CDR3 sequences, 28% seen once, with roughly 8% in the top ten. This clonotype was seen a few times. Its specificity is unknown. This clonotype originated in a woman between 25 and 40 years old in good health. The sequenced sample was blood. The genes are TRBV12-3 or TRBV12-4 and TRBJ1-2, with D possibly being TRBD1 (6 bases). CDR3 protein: CASRGGHPRYGYTF. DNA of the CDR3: TGTGCCAGCCGAGGGGGGCATCCTAGATATGGCTACACCTTC.